These T cell receptor beta chains were read from a single sample in a study of T cells in Graves' hyperthyroidism and ophthalmopathy. From the multiplex PCR reads, TCRdb called clonotypes with MiXCR, one entry per CDR3 protein. In the table there are 350,000 to 450,000 distinct CDR3 sequences, 17% of which are singletons. The material sequenced was blood. Source of these receptors: a woman in her thirties with Graves' hyperthyroidism that later progressed to Graves' ophthalmopathy. CDR3s include the opening cysteine and the closing phenylalanine or tryptophan. D genes are given only for firm matches. A row's size may be missing; if present it is once, few, many or a size class.

>14|many|NA|TRBV13|TRBJ2-3
TGTGCCAGCAGCTCCCCAGGGAGGACAGATACGCAGTATTTT
CASSSPGRTDTQYF
>16|NA|NA|TRBV10-3|TRBJ1-2
TGTGCCACCCCGGGGTCTCCCGGACCGCCTGGCTATGGCTACACCTTC
CATPGSPGPPGYGYTF
>15|many|TRBD1|TRBV18|TRBJ1-2
TGTGCCAGCTCACCAAGCGGACAGGGGGATCATGGCTACACCTTC
CASSPSGQGDHGYTF
>15|NA|NA|TRBV2|TRBJ1-6
TGTGCCAGCAGTGAGAGGGGTTCCTATAATTCACCCCTCCACTTT
CASSERGSYNSPLHF
>13|many|NA|TRBV28|TRBJ1-2
TGTGCCAGCAGTTTATCGGGGGAACATGGCTACACCTTC
CASSLSGEHGYTF
>13|many|TRBD1|TRBV12-3/TRBV12-4|TRBJ2-7
TGTGCCAGCAGTTTCAGGGGGCGAGGGGAGCAGTACTTC
CASSFRGRGEQYF
>15|many|NA|TRBV19|TRBJ1-6
TGTGCCAGTAGTACGGGTTTGGACAGCAATTCACCCCTCCACTTT
CASSTGLDSNSPLHF
>14|many|NA|TRBV6-5|TRBJ2-5
TGTGCCAGCAGTTACTCTGGGTTAGCGGAGACCCAGTACTTC
CASSYSGLAETQYF
>14|few|TRBD1|TRBV27|TRBJ2-7
TGTGCCAGCCACCCCCGGGACAGTCCCTACGAGCAGTACTTC
CASHPRDSPYEQYF
>15|many|NA|TRBV27|TRBJ2-3
TGTGCCAGCAGTTTGTGGGGGGCTAGCACAGATACGCAGTATTTT
CASSLWGASTDTQYF
>17|few|NA|TRBV6-1|TRBJ2-1
TGTGCCAGCTCTACCGGGACTGGCTATTTCTCCTACAATGAGCAGTTCTTC
CASSTGTGYFSYNEQFF
>17|many|NA|TRBV3-1|TRBJ1-4
TGTGCCAGCAGCCAAGATTCCCGGGGCGCAACTAATGAAAAACTGTTTTTT
CASSQDSRGATNEKLFF
>13|NA|TRBD2|TRBV19|TRBJ2-1
TGTGCCAGTAGTACCTGGACTAGCGCTGAGCAGTTCTTC
CASSTWTSAEQFF
>15|NA|NA|TRBV20-1|TRBJ1-5
TGCAGTGCTCCGAACGCGGGGAACCCCAATCAGCCCCAGCATTTT
CSAPNAGNPNQPQHF
>10|many|TRBD1|TRBV29-1|TRBJ1-1
TGCAGCGTAGGACAGGGGTGGGCTTTCTTT
CSVGQGWAFF
>12|many|TRBD1|TRBV27|TRBJ1-1
TGTGCCAGCAGAGACAGGGGAAGCGAAGCTTTCTTT
CASRDRGSEAFF
>19|many|TRBD1|TRBV11-1|TRBJ1-1
TGTGCCAGCAGCTTAGGTCGGTGGCAGGGGGCTGACCGGAGCACTGAAGCTTTCTTT
CASSLGRWQGADRSTEAFF
>14|few|NA|TRBV5-1|TRBJ2-7
TGCGCCGGCAGCAACGGACAGATTTCCTACGAGCAGTACTTC
CAGSNGQISYEQYF
>17|NA|NA|TRBV6-5|TRBJ1-1
TGTGCCAGCAGTTACCTAGGAGAGACAGGATTGAACACTGAAGCTTTCTTT
CASSYLGETGLNTEAFF
>18|few|TRBD1|TRBV12-5|TRBJ1-2
TGTGCTAGTGGTTTGTACGTAGGGAGAGGGACAGGGCTCTATGGCTACACCTTC
CASGLYVGRGTGLYGYTF
>17|NA|TRBD2|TRBV11-2|TRBJ2-5
TGTGCCAGCAGCTACCCCGGGACTAGCGGGAGGTTAAAGACCCAGTACTTC
CASSYPGTSGRLKTQYF
>20|few|TRBD2|TRBV7-8|TRBJ2-2
TGTGCCAGCTGGGGGATAGCCGGGACTAGCGGGTTCGCGAACACCGGGGAGCTGTTTTTT
CASWGIAGTSGFANTGELFF
>13|few|TRBD2|TRBV28|TRBJ2-1
TGTGCCAGCGGGGAGGGCCTTATCGATGAGCAGTTCTTC
CASGEGLIDEQFF
>14|many|NA|TRBV2|TRBJ1-5
TGTGCCAGCACCGTCACTTCGGCGGGTCAGCCCCAGCATTTT
CASTVTSAGQPQHF
>15|few|TRBD2|TRBV5-6|TRBJ2-1
TGTGCCAGCAGCTTCTGGGGAGGGTATTTTGATGAGCAGTTCTTC
CASSFWGGYFDEQFF
>15|few|NA|TRBV7-9|TRBJ2-6
TGTGCCAGCAGCTCCCAGACCAGTGGGGCCAACGTCCTGACTTTC
CASSSQTSGANVLTF
>16|many|NA|TRBV7-8|TRBJ2-5
TGTGCCAGCAGCTTTGGCGAAAGGGCCGGCCAAGAGACCCAGTACTTC
CASSFGERAGQETQYF
>15|few|TRBD2|TRBV20-1|TRBJ2-3
TGCAGTGCTCAGGACCGGGACTATTCTACAGATACGCAGTATTTT
CSAQDRDYSTDTQYF
>17|many|NA|TRBV11-2|TRBJ1-4
TGTGCCAGCAGCTTAGATTGGGAAGCCGCAACTAATGAAAAACTGTTTTTT
CASSLDWEAATNEKLFF
>16|many|TRBD2|TRBV7-9|TRBJ2-7
TGTGCCAGCAGCGAGATACTAGCGGGAGGGCCCCACGAGCAGTACTTC
CASSEILAGGPHEQYF